Listed here are 9 T cell receptor beta chains from one sample, sequenced in a study of blood T cell repertoires in COVID-19. Repertoires were generated with immunoSEQ multiplex PCR, while TCRdb's copy carries only in-frame clones and drops some. This sample has more than 95,000 clones; 75% to 90% occur once, and the top ten carry approximately 2.1%. Sequencing was carried out using peripheral blood. The receptor source for this set is a man under 40 with acute or convalescent COVID-19.

The V and J genes are TRBV30 and TRBJ1-2; D perhaps matches TRBD1 (5 bases). CDR3 size: 11 residues. V lost 7 bases, J lost 2 bases, and 8 bases lay in between. Germline V gene sequence: CDR1 GTSNPN, CDR2 SVGIG (reference sequence). The CDR3 DNA sequence: TGTGCCTCGACAGAGAACTATGGCTACACCTTC. Its translation: CASTENYGYTF.

The rearrangement joins TRBV6-2 or TRBV6-3 to TRBJ2-1; TRBD2 matches 9 bases. J gave up 6 bases and V 2 bases, and 5 bases lay outside the gene matches. CDR3 length: 15 residues. Germline CDR1 is MNHEY and CDR2 is SVGEGT. The CDR3 is CASSYTAGGPNEQFF. CDR3 sequence (DNA): TGTGCCAGCAGTTACACCGCGGGGGGGCCCAATGAGCAGTTCTTC.

This chain links TRBV19 with TRBJ2-1; 8 bases line up with TRBD2. Germline V gene lookup returns CDR1 LNHDA and CDR2 SQIVND (reference sequence). V shed 1 base, J shed 0 bases, and the junction held 8 bases outside the gene matches. This CDR3 has 18 amino acids. CDR3 loop: CASSIGRFGGASYNEQFF. The CDR3 bases are TGTGCCAGTAGTATAGGTCGCTTCGGGGGGGCCTCCTACAATGAGCAGTTCTTC.

This clone came up once. V usage is TRBV4-1 and J usage is TRBJ1-2, with 7 bases fitting TRBD1. CDR1 and CDR2 (germline): MGHRA, YSYEKL. V gave up 6 bases and J gave up 8 bases; unmatched junction bases: 12. This CDR3 has 14 amino acids. The CDR3 DNA follows: TGCGCCAGCAGTCCCGAGGAGGGGGCCAGAGGCTACACCTTC. It specifies CASSPEEGARGYTF.

V gene TRBV18 combines with J gene TRBJ1-6; D remains unclear. Germline V gene lookup returns CDR1 KGHSH and CDR2 LQKENI. Trimming took 2 bases from V and 7 from J, leaving 15 bases between them. This CDR3 has 16 residues. This CDR3 reads CASSPSGAVNNSPLHF. The CDR3 DNA reads as TGTGCCAGCTCACCATCGGGAGCGGTGAACAATTCACCCCTCCACTTT.

This rearrangement joins TRBV7-8 to TRBJ2-2, with 7 bases fitting TRBD1. Trimming took 5 bases from V and 9 from J; bases not matched to a gene: 9. The CDR3 has 14 amino acids. Germline V CDR1 and CDR2: SGHVS, FQNEAQ. This CDR3 reads CASSRGEGGRELFF. The CDR3 nucleotides read TGTGCCAGCAGCCGAGGAGAAGGGGGCAGGGAGCTGTTTTTT. The variable domain in full, with the rest retrieved from reference TRBV7-8 and TRBJ2-2, is GAGVSQSPRYKVAKRGQDVALRCDPISGHVSLFWYQQALGQGPEFLTYFQNEAQLDKSGLPSDRFFAERPEGSVSTLKIQRTQQEDSAVYLCASSRGEGGRELFFGEGSRLTVL.

This chain links TRBV4-2 with TRBJ2-1, with D tentatively TRBD1 (6 bases). CDR1 is LGHNA and CDR2 is YNFKEQ in the germline V gene. The CDR3 covers 16 residues. Trimming shortened V by 1 base and J by 0 bases, and 10 bases separated the two germline ends. The CDR3 here is CASSQGGGSSYNEQFF. As DNA, the CDR3 is TGTGCCAGCAGCCAAGGAGGGGGTAGCTCCTACAATGAGCAGTTCTTC.

This clone was observed a single time. The chain is built from TRBV7-3 and TRBJ2-7, with a possible D match to TRBD2 (6 bases). Trimming took off 1 base at V and 4 bases at J, with 17 bases between the two ends. The CDR3 has 16 amino acids. Germline CDR1 SGHTA, CDR2 FQGTGA. CDR3 in DNA: TGTGCCAGCAGCTTAAAAGCGCGGGAACTAGCATACGAGCAGTACGTC. Protein product: CASSLKARELAYEQYV.

By sample share, this clone is medium-sized (0.01 to 0.1%). The chain employs TRBV2 and TRBJ1-2, with D unclear. The CDR3 is 12 residues long. V lost 3 bases to trimming and J lost 6 bases, with 8 bases between them. Germline V gene data show CDR1 as SNHLY and CDR2 as FYNNEI. DNA for the CDR3: TGTGCCAGCAGTGATTCTTCCCATGGCTACACCTTC. Translated, it gives CASSDSSHGYTF.